The 11 T cell receptor beta chains below were found in one sample sequenced in a study of blood T cells in healthy people across ages. The second PCR ran about 6 to 12 cycles with a sample-barcoded 5' primer and J-beta primers. A single record per CDR3 protein comes from TCRdb applying MiXCR to the 5' RACE reads. The repertoire holds about 640,000 distinct CDR3 sequences, 58% seen once, with approximately 37% in the top ten. What was sequenced was blood. The receptors derive from a man aged 60 to 69 in good health.

The rearrangement joins TRBV27 to TRBJ1-2, with no clear D. Trimming cost V 5 bases and J 8 bases, with 18 bases left between them. Germline loops: CDR1 MNHEY, CDR2 SMNVEV (reference sequence). The CDR3 spans 14 residues. In DNA form, the CDR3 reads TGTGCCAGCAGTCCCCCGTGGGGTTCGGGCGGCTACACCTTC. Protein sequence: CASSPPWGSGGYTF.

This clonotype was seen only once. The chain recombines TRBV7-6 with TRBJ1-4, with 7 bases fitting TRBD1. V was pared by 5 bases and J by 10 bases, with 19 bases of the junction left unmatched. CDR3 length: 17 residues. Germline V CDR1 and CDR2: SGHVS, FNYEAQ. The CDR3 DNA is TGTGCCAGCAGCCCACTGCGAGGGGGCGGCGCGTTGGGAAAACTGTTTTTT. The encoded protein is CASSPLRGGGALGKLFF.

The V call is TRBV14, the J call TRBJ1-4; D may be TRBD1 (5 bases). Germline CDR1 is SGHDN and CDR2 is FVKESK. This CDR3 spans 13 amino acids. The V end lost 4 bases, the J end lost 6 bases, and 9 bases lay between the germline ends. The DNA of the CDR3 is TGTGCCAGCAGCCGGGGCCTTGATGAAAAACTGTTTTTT. It translates to CASSRGLDEKLFF.

The gene calls are TRBV6-1 and TRBJ2-7; 7 nucleotides match TRBD1. The germline V gene encodes CDR1 MNHNS and CDR2 SASEGT. V lost 4 bases to trimming and J lost 0 bases; unmatched junction nucleotides: 6. The CDR3 length is 15 residues. The CDR3 loop is CASSASGTASYEQYF. The CDR3 DNA reads as TGTGCCAGCAGTGCCTCCGGGACAGCCTCCTACGAGCAGTACTTC.

This clonotype was seen once. This chain links TRBV7-2 with TRBJ1-2, with 9 bases matching TRBD1. This CDR3 has 15 residues. The germline V gene encodes CDR1 SGHTA and CDR2 FQGNSA. The trim removed 5 bases at V and 2 bases at J, leaving 6 bases unmatched. In DNA form, the CDR3 reads TGTGCCAGCAGCACAAGCGGGACAGGGAACTATGGCTACACCTTC. It encodes CASSTSGTGNYGYTF.

J is TRBJ1-2 and V is TRBV28; D unresolved. The CDR3 spans 11 residues. V was pared by 8 bases and J by 8 bases, with 12 bases between. CDR1 is MDHEN and CDR2 is SYDVKM in the germline V gene. This CDR3 reads CASGRETGYTF. Here the CDR3 DNA reads TGTGCCAGCGGTCGAGAGACGGGCTACACCTTC.

V is TRBV12-5 and J is TRBJ2-5; 8 bases are a match to TRBD1. Gene TRBJ2-7 matches the end of the DNA better, so the J call may be wrong. The CDR3 totals 15 residues. Germline lookup yields CDR1 LGHNT and CDR2 FRNRAP. CDR3 in DNA: TGTGCTAGTGGTGCCCCTTCGGGACAGGTATACGAGCAGTACTTC. Protein: CASGAPSGQVYEQYF.

V usage is TRBV13 and J usage is TRBJ2-5, with no clear D. This CDR3 comprises 12 residues. The V gene's germline CDR1 is PRHDT and CDR2 FYEKMQ (reference sequence). Trimming pared 0 bases from V and 8 bases from J, leaving 7 bases between. Written as DNA, the CDR3 is TGTGCCAGCAGCTTAGGCCTGTCTACCCAGTACTTC. Translation: CASSLGLSTQYF. The full variable domain, rest sourced from reference TRBV13 and TRBJ2-5, is AAGVIQSPRHLIKEKRETATLKCYPIPRHDTVYWYQQGPGQDPQFLISFYEKMQSDKGSIPDRFSAQQFSDYHSELNMSSLELGDSALYFCASSLGLSTQYFGPGTRLLVL.

This sequence joins TRBV7-2 and TRBJ1-5, with D unresolved. Germline V gives CDR1 SGHTA, CDR2 FQGNSA. Between the trimmed V and J ends, which lost 5 bases and 4 bases, there was a span of 6 bases. CDR3 length equals 12 residues. The CDR3 nucleotides are TGTGCCAGCAGCCCGCCGAATCAGCCCCAGCATTTT. Residues: CASSPPNQPQHF.

The V call is TRBV20-1, the J call TRBJ2-7, with D perhaps TRBD1 or TRBD2 (5 bases each). V gave up 6 bases and J gave up 0 bases, with 18 bases separating them. This CDR3 is 15 amino acids long. Germline CDR1 DFQATT, CDR2 SNEGSKA (reference sequence). The CDR3 is CSALGTGASSYEQYF. The CDR3 DNA reads TGCAGTGCCCTGGGGACCGGGGCGAGCTCCTACGAGCAGTACTTC.

The genes are TRBV11-3 and TRBJ2-3, with unresolved D. CDR1 is SGHNT and CDR2 is YENEEA in the germline V gene. Trimming cost V 4 bases and J 10 bases, with 15 bases left between them. The CDR3 spans 13 residues. CDR3 loop: CASSSGSDKPQYF. The CDR3 DNA sequence: TGTGCCAGCAGCTCTGGATCCGACAAACCGCAGTATTTT.